This TCR beta chain is drawn from a study of post-analysis software for immune sequencing data. On the study more broadly: Relapsing-remitting, secondary progressive and progressive-relapsing forms made up the multiple sclerosis disease courses.

This clonotype has only a few counts. The TCR beta cDNA libraries carried unique molecular identifiers. TCRdb passed the PCR reads through MiXCR, listing each CDR3 protein once. The sample yields roughly 400,000 distinct CDR3 sequences, about 39% seen once. This clonotype originated in a girl aged 2-15 years with multiple sclerosis. The specimen was blood.

The CDR3 region is CATSRVSNNEQFF. For the CDR3, the DNA is TGTGCCACCAGCAGAGTCAGTAACAATGAGCAGTTCTTC. The genes are TRBV15 and TRBJ2-1, with no clear D. V shed 1 base and J shed 5 bases, with 6 bases lying between them. CDR3 length: 13 residues. CDR1 and CDR2 (germline): LNHNV, YYDKDF (reference sequence).